This T cell receptor beta chain was found in a study of blood T cell repertoires in COVID-19. Seattle's enrolled individuals joined amid active infection and were then monitored longitudinally. Original data processing: Counts of nucleated cells, estimated from reference gene primer amplification, were obtained. TCRdb's table, derived via immunoSEQ multiplex PCR, lists solely in-frame clones and lacks some. That table supplies the V and J calls and clone size; D and trimming were determined from the DNA. The table has over 100,000 clones, more than 85% seen once. The CDR3 consists of 11 residues. V lost 5 bases and J lost 3, with 5 bases in between. Germline CDR1 and CDR2: LGHNT and FRNRAP.

V gene TRBV12-5 combines with J gene TRBJ2-7, with D unclear. This TCR was sampled from a man aged 55 to 70 with COVID-19, enrolled during active disease. The sample was peripheral blood. CDR3 nucleotide sequence: TGTGCTAGTGGTCTTAACTACGAGCAGTACTTC. Protein product: CASGLNYEQYF. The full variable domain, rest sourced from reference TRBV12-5 and TRBJ2-7, is DARVTQTPRHKVTEMGQEVTMRCQPILGHNTVFWYRQTMMQGLELLAYFRNRAPLDDSGMPKDRFSAEMPDATLATLKIQPSEPRDSAVYFCASGLNYEQYFGPGTRLTVT.